A selection of T cell receptor beta chains follows, all from one sample in a study of T-cell reconstitution after alpha-beta-depleted transplantation in children. TCRdb reprocessed the PCR reads via MiXCR and lists one record per CDR3 protein. The top ten hold over 2% of the sample, which has some 240,000 distinct CDR3 sequences, 12% seen once. The starting material was PBMCs from the stem cell graft donor, obtained from the stem cell graft. Every receptor here comes from a human donor who donated a stem cell graft to a child with acute lymphoblastic leukemia. CDR3s include the opening cysteine and the closing phenylalanine or tryptophan. D genes are given only for firm matches. Clone size, where shown, is once, few, many, or a class for clones that have expanded.

J gene	D gene	clone size	V gene	CDR3 DNA	CDR3 protein
TRBJ2-7	-	many	TRBV28	TGTGCCAGCAGTCTCAGGACACCCTACGAGCAGTACTTC	CASSLRTPYEQYF
TRBJ1-5	-	many	TRBV28	TGTGCCAGCAGTTTTGCGGGGGTCCAGCCCCAGCATTTT	CASSFAGVQPQHF
TRBJ2-5	-	many	TRBV7-2	TGTGCCAGCAGCTTAGAATGGGGGCGTGTAGAGACCCAGTACTTC	CASSLEWGRVETQYF
TRBJ1-1	-	many	TRBV29-1	TGCAGCGTTGCAGGTCCAGTCTCTTCGAACACTGAAGCTTTCTTT	CSVAGPVSSNTEAFF
TRBJ2-6	-	many	TRBV15	TGTGCCACCAGCAGATTTACAGGGAGGGGGCTCTCTGGGGCCAACGTCCTGACTTTC	CATSRFTGRGLSGANVLTF
TRBJ2-5	TRBD1	many	TRBV27	TGTGCCAGCGCCTGGGACAGGGGATTAGAGACCCAGTACTTC	CASAWDRGLETQYF
TRBJ2-6	TRBD2	-	TRBV9	TGTGCCAGCAGCCCGACGACTAGCGGGGGGGCCGGTGGGGCCAACGTCCTGACTTTC	CASSPTTSGGAGGANVLTF
TRBJ1-1	-	many	TRBV5-1	TGCGCCAGCAGCCAGACGACGTTCGCCATGAACACTGAAGCTTTCTTT	CASSQTTFAMNTEAFF
TRBJ2-3	TRBD2	many	TRBV28	TGTGCCAGCAGTTTAGGGCGACTAGCGGGGTCCTTTGGTACGCAGTATTTT	CASSLGRLAGSFGTQYF
TRBJ2-1	-	many	TRBV28	TGTGCCAGCAGTTTAATAAGGCGGAGACGAAAGCAGTTCTTC	CASSLIRRRRKQFF
TRBJ2-7	-	many	TRBV10-3	TGTGCCATCGAAGACGGCCTAGGCCACGAGCAGTACTTC	CAIEDGLGHEQYF
TRBJ2-2	-	many	TRBV7-2	TGTGCCAGCAGCTTTGATCGGGCGAACACCGGGGAGCTGTTTTTT	CASSFDRANTGELFF
TRBJ2-1	-	-	TRBV4-1	TGCGCCAGCACCCTGGGGGGGCCCTACAATGAGCAGTTCTTC	CASTLGGPYNEQFF
TRBJ1-2	-	-	TRBV3-1	TGTGCCAGCAGCCCCTACAGTGAGGCCTATGGCGACACCTTC	CASSPYSEAYGDTF
TRBJ1-5	-	many	TRBV3-1	TGTGCCAGCAGCCAAGAGGTGGGGGTAAATCAGCCCCAGCATTTT	CASSQEVGVNQPQHF
TRBJ1-1	-	many	TRBV20-1	TGCAGTGCCCAAGGAGGGACTGGGGGCACTGAAGCTTTCTTT	CSAQGGTGGTEAFF
TRBJ2-7	TRBD2	many	TRBV5-1	TGCGCCAGCAAAGCGGGGGTCGGCTACGAGCAGTACTTC	CASKAGVGYEQYF
TRBJ2-3	-	many	TRBV6-1	TGTGCCAGCAGTGAAGGAGGATGGGCAACAGATACGCAGTATTTT	CASSEGGWATDTQYF
TRBJ2-7	-	many	TRBV20-1	TGCAGTGCTTCAGACAGTTGGGGCCAATACGAGCAGTACTTC	CSASDSWGQYEQYF
TRBJ2-7	-	-	TRBV20-1	TGCAGTGCTGACTCAGGGGGGTACGAGCAGTACTTC	CSADSGGYEQYF
TRBJ1-2	TRBD1	many	TRBV12-3/TRBV12-4	TGTGCCAGCAGCCAACCCATTATCGACAGGGGCCCCTATGGCTACACCTTC	CASSQPIIDRGPYGYTF
TRBJ2-5	TRBD1	-	TRBV7-2	TGTGCCAGCAGCTTAGGGGGGACAGCCCAAGAGACCCAGTACTTC	CASSLGGTAQETQYF
TRBJ2-2	-	-	TRBV7-2	TGTGCCAGCAGCCCGGCCATACTAGCGAACACCGGGGAGCTGTTTTTT	CASSPAILANTGELFF
TRBJ1-1	-	many	TRBV4-3	TGCGCCAGCAGCCAAGATCAAAGGGGGAGGGCTGAAGCTTTCTTT	CASSQDQRGRAEAFF
TRBJ2-6	TRBD2	few	TRBV12-3/TRBV12-4	TGTGCCAGCAGTTTATCCCATTGGCGGGAGGGATCTGGGGCCAACGTCCTGACTTTC	CASSLSHWREGSGANVLTF
TRBJ2-2	-	many	TRBV5-5	TGTGCCAGCAGCGATCCCGATTGGAGGACCGGGGAGCTGTTTTTT	CASSDPDWRTGELFF
TRBJ2-3	-	many	TRBV7-3	TGTGCCAGCAGCTTTCGGGGTAGGACCACAGATACGCAGTATTTT	CASSFRGRTTDTQYF
TRBJ2-6	TRBD1	many	TRBV29-1	TGCAGCGTCACCGGGACAGGCGAATCTGGGGCCAACGTCCTGACTTTC	CSVTGTGESGANVLTF
TRBJ2-7	TRBD1	-	TRBV15	TGTGCCACCAGCAGAGCCTTGGACAGGAGGTCCAGAGGGGCCTACGAGCAGTACTTC	CATSRALDRRSRGAYEQYF
TRBJ1-1	TRBD1	-	TRBV30	TGTGCCTGGAACAGGGGCCGCCGGGATTCTGAAGCTTTCTTT	CAWNRGRRDSEAFF
TRBJ1-1	-	many	TRBV3-1	TGTGCCAGCAGCCGAACAACTAAGATGTACGGCCTGAACACTGAAGCTTTCTTT	CASSRTTKMYGLNTEAFF
TRBJ2-6	-	few	TRBV27	TGTGCCAGCAGTTCTGGGGGCTCTGGGGCCAACGGCCTGACTTTC	CASSSGGSGANGLTF
TRBJ2-5	-	many	TRBV10-3	TGTGCCATCCAGGGGGAGGGGACCCAGTACTTC	CAIQGEGTQYF
TRBJ1-1	TRBD1	many	TRBV6-5	TGTGCCAGCCGATCCAACCTAGGACAGGGCGACACTGAAGCTTTCTTT	CASRSNLGQGDTEAFF
TRBJ2-3	-	many	TRBV10-3	TGTGCCATCAGTGAGCCAGCGCCCACAGATACGCAGTATTTT	CAISEPAPTDTQYF
TRBJ2-7	TRBD1	many	TRBV20-1	TGCAGTGCTACCCCCGGGACAGTCTACGAGCAGTACTTC	CSATPGTVYEQYF
TRBJ2-1	-	many	TRBV14	TGTGCCAGCAGCCTTACCCCCATCTATTCCTTACGACACAATGAGCAGTTCTTC	CASSLTPIYSLRHNEQFF
TRBJ1-6	-	many	TRBV6-1	TGTGCCAGCATCATTGACCGGAGCCTTCTGAATTCACCCCTCCACTTT	CASIIDRSLLNSPLHF
TRBJ1-6	TRBD1	many	TRBV5-1	TGCGCCAGCAGCTTGTTCACACAGGGGACTGGGAATTCACCCCTCCACTTT	CASSLFTQGTGNSPLHF
TRBJ2-2	TRBD2	many	TRBV11-1	TGTGCCAGCTCCCGGCGGGAGGGGTGGATCACTTACGCGAACACCGGGGAGCTGTTTTTT	CASSRREGWITYANTGELFF
TRBJ2-3	-	many	TRBV12-3/TRBV12-4	TGTGCCAGCAGACCGGACAGCACAGATACGCAGTATTTT	CASRPDSTDTQYF
TRBJ1-3	TRBD1	many	TRBV28	TGTGCCAGCAGTTTGGCGGAGGGGGCGCGAGGAAACACCATATATTTT	CASSLAEGARGNTIYF
TRBJ2-3	-	many	TRBV28	TGTGCCAGCCGGAGCCCCGGGACTGGCACAGATACGCAGTATTTT	CASRSPGTGTDTQYF
TRBJ2-7	-	-	TRBV3-1	TGTGCCGCGGGGATTTACGAGCAGTACTTC	CAAGIYEQYF
TRBJ2-5	-	many	TRBV7-2	TGTGCCAGCAGCTTAGGAAAGGCGGGGCGGGAGACCCAGTACTTC	CASSLGKAGRETQYF
TRBJ2-3	TRBD2	-	TRBV18	TGTGCCAGCTCACCACCGCGGGAGTGGGATACGCAGTATTTT	CASSPPREWDTQYF
TRBJ2-7	-	many	TRBV6-2/TRBV6-3	TGTGCCAGCAGTCGGGCGCAAACCTACGAGCAGTACTTC	CASSRAQTYEQYF
TRBJ2-5	TRBD1	-	TRBV7-2	TGTGCCTGCTCCGGACAGGGCTTACAAGAGACCCAGTACTTC	CACSGQGLQETQYF